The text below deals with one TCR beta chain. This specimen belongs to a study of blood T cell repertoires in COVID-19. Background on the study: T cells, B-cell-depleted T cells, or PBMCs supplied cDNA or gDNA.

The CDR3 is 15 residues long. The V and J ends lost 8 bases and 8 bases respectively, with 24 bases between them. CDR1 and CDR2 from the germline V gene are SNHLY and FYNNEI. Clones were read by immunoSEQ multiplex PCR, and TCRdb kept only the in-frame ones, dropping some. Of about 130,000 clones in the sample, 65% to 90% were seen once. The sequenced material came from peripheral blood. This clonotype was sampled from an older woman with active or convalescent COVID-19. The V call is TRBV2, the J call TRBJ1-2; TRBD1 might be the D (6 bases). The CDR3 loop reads CASSQDSNPARGYTF. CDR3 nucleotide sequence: TGTGCCAGCTCCCAGGACAGCAATCCCGCTAGGGGCTACACCTTC.